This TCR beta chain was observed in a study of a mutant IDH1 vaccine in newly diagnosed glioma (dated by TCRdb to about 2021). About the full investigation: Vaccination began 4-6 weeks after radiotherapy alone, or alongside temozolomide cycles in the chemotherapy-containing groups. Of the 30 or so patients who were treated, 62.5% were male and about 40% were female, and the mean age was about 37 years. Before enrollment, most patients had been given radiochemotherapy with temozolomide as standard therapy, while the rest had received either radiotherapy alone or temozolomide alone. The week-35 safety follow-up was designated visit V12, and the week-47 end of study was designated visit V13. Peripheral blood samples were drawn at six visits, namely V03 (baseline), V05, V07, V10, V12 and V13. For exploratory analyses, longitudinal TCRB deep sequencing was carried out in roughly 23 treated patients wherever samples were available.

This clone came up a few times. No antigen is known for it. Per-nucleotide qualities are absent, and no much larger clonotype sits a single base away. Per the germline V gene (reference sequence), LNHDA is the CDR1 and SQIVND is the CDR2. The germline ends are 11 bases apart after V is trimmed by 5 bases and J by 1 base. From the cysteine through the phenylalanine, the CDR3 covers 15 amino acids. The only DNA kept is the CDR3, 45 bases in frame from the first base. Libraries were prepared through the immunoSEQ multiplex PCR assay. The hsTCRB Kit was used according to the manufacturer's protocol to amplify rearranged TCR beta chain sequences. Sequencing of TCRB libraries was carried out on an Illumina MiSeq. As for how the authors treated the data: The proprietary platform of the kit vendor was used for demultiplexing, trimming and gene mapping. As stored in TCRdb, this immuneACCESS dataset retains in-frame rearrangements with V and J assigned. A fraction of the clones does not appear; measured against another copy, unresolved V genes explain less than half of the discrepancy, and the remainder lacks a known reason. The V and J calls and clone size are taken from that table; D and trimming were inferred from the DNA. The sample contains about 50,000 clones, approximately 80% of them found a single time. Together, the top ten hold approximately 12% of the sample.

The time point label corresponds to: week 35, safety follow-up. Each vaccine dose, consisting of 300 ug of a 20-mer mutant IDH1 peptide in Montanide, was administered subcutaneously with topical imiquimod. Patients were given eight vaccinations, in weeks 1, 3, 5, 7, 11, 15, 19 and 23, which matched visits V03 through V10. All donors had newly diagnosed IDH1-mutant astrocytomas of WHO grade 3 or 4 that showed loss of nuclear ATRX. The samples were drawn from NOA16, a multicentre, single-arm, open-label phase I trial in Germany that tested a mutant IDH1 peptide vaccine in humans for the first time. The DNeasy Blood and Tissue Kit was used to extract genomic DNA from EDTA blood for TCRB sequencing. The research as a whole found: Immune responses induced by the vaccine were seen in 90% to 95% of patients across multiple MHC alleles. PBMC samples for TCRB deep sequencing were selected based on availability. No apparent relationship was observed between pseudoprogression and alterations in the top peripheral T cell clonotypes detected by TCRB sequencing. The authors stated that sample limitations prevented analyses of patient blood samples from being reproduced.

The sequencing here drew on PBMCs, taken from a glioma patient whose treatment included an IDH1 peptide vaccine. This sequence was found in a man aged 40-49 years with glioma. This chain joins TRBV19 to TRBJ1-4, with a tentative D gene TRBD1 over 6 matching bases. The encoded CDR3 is CASSPRGGTNEKLFF. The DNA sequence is TGTGCCAGTAGTCCCCGAGGGGGAACTAATGAAAAACTGTTTTTT.